The source of this T cell receptor beta chain is a study of blood T cell repertoires in COVID-19. Looking at the study overall: COVID-19 samples, acute and convalescent, were from the United States, Italy and Spain.

Assay: immunoSEQ multiplex PCR; the TCRdb copy retains only in-frame clones and omits some. The sample shows 150,000 to 200,000 clones, about nine tenths of them seen only once. V dropped 7 bases and J dropped 8 bases, with 14 bases sitting between them. This CDR3 is built from 13 residues. Participant reports of clinical history set cohort assignment. Donors in Cohort 3 who had recovered were those with two negative PCRs, healthcare professional clearance, or resolution of their symptoms. Sequencing was performed on PBMCs or T cells enriched from blood (not recorded which). This chain connects TRBV12-3 or TRBV12-4 to TRBJ1-4; maybe TRBD1 (6 bases). The sequence was obtained from a woman between 18 and 29 years old who had recovered from COVID-19. The CDR3 is CASNFQGFEKLFF. CDR3 DNA: TGTGCCAGCAACTTCCAGGGGTTCGAAAAACTGTTTTTT.